The following is a TCR beta chain sequence with its context. After removal of 6 bases from V and 5 bases from J, the junction contained 11 bases not matched to a gene. This CDR3 has 16 residues. Germline V gene sequence: CDR1 MDHEN, CDR2 SYDVKM. The authors' processing: Junction-only immunoSEQ data arrived without quality scores, meaning filtering differed. Generated by immunoSEQ multiplex PCR, the TCRdb table keeps only in-frame clones and is missing some. Clone size and the V and J calls come from that table; the DNA yielded D and trimming. The table lists approximately 2.5 million clones, just over 90% of them singletons, with 0.14% in the top ten. The entry originates in a study of shared clonotypes between healthy human individuals.

This clonotype was sampled from a young man in good health. The J gene is TRBJ1-5, the V gene TRBV28; 9 bases are a match to TRBD1. What was sequenced was naive CD4+ T cells sorted from blood. This sample's subset: CD45RA+ positively selected. The CDR3 DNA sequence: TGTGCCAGCAGCGAGATGACAGGGGGTAAGGATCAGCCCCAGCATTTT. Translated: CASSEMTGGKDQPQHF.